This record looks at one T cell receptor beta chain sequence and its context. The antigen it binds to is not known. No much larger clonotype is one base removed from it; base qualities were not supplied. CDR1 and CDR2, per the germline V gene, are SGHDT and YYEEEE. There are 16 amino acids in the CDR3, from cysteine to phenylalanine inclusive. Solely the CDR3 DNA is kept, with 48 bases framed from the first base. V is pruned by 4 bases and J by 0 bases, leaving 7 bases of the junction without a gene match. This entry is derived from a study of response to subunit inactivated influenza vaccine (dated by TCRdb to 2016 to 2019). In the study overall: The study used deep quantitative T cell receptor repertoire profiling to track responses to a trivalent subunit inactivated influenza vaccine.

Broad study findings and their caveats: It was suggested by the authors that each seasonal influenza vaccination may recruit only a limited number of new T cells.

Libraries were prepared through RT-PCR. Instrument used: Illumina HiSeq 2500. TCRdb reanalyzed the raw reads on its own, using fastp at Q25 for trimming and MiXCR for clone calling, and kept in-frame beta chains. When rows share a CDR3 protein, they turn into one entry using the most common DNA and genes. For this sample the table gives some 550,000 distinct CDR3 sequences, of which less than 25% were detected only once. The ten largest clones represent about 3% of the sample. These same data were also listed under a study on T cells expressing NK-cell markers. According to the second study: TCR beta cDNA libraries were made by 5'RACE template switching that added a universal primer site and unique molecular identifiers. About eight donors provided sorted CD3+CD56+NKG2C+, CD3+CD56+NKG2C- and CD3+CD56-NKG2C+ T-cell subsets, whose TCR beta-chain repertoires were profiled. Seven of the eight sequenced donors were HCMV-seropositive and one was HCMV-seronegative. To restrict sorting to alphabetaTCR-expressing T cells, an anti-gammadeltaTCR antibody was added in several experiments. In several donors, the dominant CD3+CD56+NKG2C+ clonotypes were found to rank among the top 10 CD8+ clonotypes and to make up about 1.0-7.0% of CD8+ T cells. Those dominant clonotypes were again the most abundant among CD3+CD56-NKG2C+ cells in a few donors, at roughly 25-60.1%. It remained unclear whether the expanded NKG2C-expressing T cell clones were specific for HCMV antigens. The eight sequenced donors were randomly selected healthy volunteers, three men and five women. A commercial ELISA kit detecting HCMV-specific IgG in serum was used to determine HCMV serostatus. Peripheral blood mononuclear cells were isolated from blood by Ficoll density gradient centrifugation. CD4+ and CD8+ T cells were isolated from PBMC by magnetic immunoseparation with Miltenyi isolation kits. Synthesis of cDNA was primed from the TCR beta constant segment and was followed by two consecutive PCR amplification steps. Sequencing of the libraries produced 2 x 150 bp reads on Illumina HiSeq 2000/2500, MiSeq or NextSeq. Reads were demultiplexed and grouped by UMI with MIGEC, and clonotypes were assembled and quantified with MiTCR. Only TCR cDNA sequences supported by at least two reads were kept to exclude erroneous sequences. Downstream repertoire analysis used the tcR package, and clonotypes were matched across fractions by CDR3 nucleotide sequence plus V segment. Antigen specificity was annotated against VDJdb with VDJmatch, allowing one amino acid substitution in CDR3.

The source was CD4+ T cells sorted from PBMCs, collected 11 to 12 days after vaccination. The receptor comes from a man in his forties or fifties who received an inactivated influenza vaccine. Donor details come from another sample of the same person, matched by shared clones. The chain is encoded by TRBV5-6 joined to TRBJ1-5; 7 bases in the junction line up with TRBD1. The bases are TGTGCCAGCAGCATGCGACAGGGAATTAGCAATCAGCCCCAGCATTTT. Its translation reads: CASSMRQGISNQPQHF.